The 15 T cell receptor beta chains below were found in one sample sequenced in a study of cytomegalovirus exposure and HLA in healthy donors. A multiplex PCR was run with 60 Vbeta primers and 13 Jbeta primers. The data were produced by immunoSEQ multiplex PCR, yet TCRdb's version contains in-frame clones alone and is incomplete. The repertoire has 160,000 or so clones, about three quarters of them found once; the top ten carry more than 5.5%. Sequences were obtained from PBMCs. The source of these receptors is a middle-aged man in good health and CMV-seronegative.

V usage is TRBV30 and J usage is TRBJ1-5; weak D call: TRBD1 (6 bases). The CDR3 covers 15 residues. Between the trimmed V and J ends, which lost 4 bases and 2 bases, there was a span of 15 bases. Germline CDR1 is GTSNPN and CDR2 is SVGIG (reference sequence). The CDR3 here is CAWNLGGLGNQPQHF. The DNA for the CDR3 is TGTGCCTGGAACCTGGGGGGGCTGGGCAATCAGCCCCAGCATTTT.

This rearrangement joins TRBV9 to TRBJ1-6; the D is unclear. CDR3 length: 15 amino acids. Trimming took off 3 bases at V and 10 bases at J, with 17 bases between the two ends. Germline-derived CDR1 and CDR2 are SGDLS and YYNGEE. CDR3 sequence: CASSATDGAGSPLHF. CDR3 bases: TGTGCCAGCAGCGCGACCGACGGTGCGGGATCACCCCTCCACTTT.

The gene calls are TRBV9 and TRBJ2-1; 11 bases are a match to TRBD2. This CDR3 contains 15 residues. Germline CDR1 is SGDLS and CDR2 is YYNGEE. V trimming: 4 bases; J trimming: 5 bases; junction bases outside the gene matches: 5. DNA for the CDR3: TGTGCCAGCAGCCCGACTAGCGGGGCTCACAATGAGCAGTTCTTC. Translated, it gives CASSPTSGAHNEQFF.

This clone was seen once. The V and J genes are TRBV5-6 and TRBJ1-2; maybe TRBD1 (6 bases). This CDR3 spans 15 amino acids. Germline CDR1 is SGHDT and CDR2 is YYEEEE. Trimming took off 0 bases at V and 5 bases at J, with 14 bases between the two ends. The CDR3 region is CASSLGQAFLYGYTF. The CDR3 DNA is TGTGCCAGCAGCTTGGGACAGGCCTTTCTTTATGGCTACACCTTC.

The sample holds a few counts of this clone. The rearrangement joins TRBV4-1 to TRBJ2-3; D call uncertain. The CDR3 has 14 residues. Trimming shortened V by 1 base and J by 0 bases, and 5 bases separated the two germline ends. The V gene's germline CDR1 is MGHRA and CDR2 YSYEKL. The CDR3, as DNA: TGCGCCAGCAGCCAAGGGCAGAGCACAGATACGCAGTATTTT. Protein product: CASSQGQSTDTQYF.

V is TRBV7-9 and J is TRBJ2-7; tentatively, D is TRBD2 (6 bases). The germline V gene encodes CDR1 SEHNR and CDR2 FQNEAQ (reference sequence). This CDR3 spans 15 amino acids. The germline V and J ends were trimmed by 5 bases and 2 bases, with 16 bases remaining between them. This CDR3 reads CASSGGARATYEQYF. The DNA for the CDR3 is TGTGCCAGCAGCGGCGGGGCCCGGGCAACCTACGAGCAGTACTTC.

The rearrangement joins TRBV7-8 to TRBJ2-3; TRBD2 is a possible D gene (6 bases). Trimming took 1 base from V and 2 from J, leaving 10 bases between them. This CDR3 has 15 amino acids. Germline-derived CDR1 and CDR2 are SGHVS and FQNEAQ. The CDR3 reads CASSLGGVNTDTQYF. The CDR3 nucleotides read TGTGCCAGCAGCTTAGGGGGGGTAAACACAGATACGCAGTATTTT.

The CDR3 region is CASSLGTGFNQPQHF. CDR3 DNA: TGTGCCAGCAGCTTAGGGACAGGATTCAATCAGCCCCAGCATTTT. The chain carries TRBV11-2 and TRBJ1-5; 7 nucleotides align to TRBD1. There are 15 residues in the CDR3. Per the germline V gene, CDR1 is SGHAT and CDR2 is FQNNGV. J was trimmed by 3 bases and V by 1 base; bases with no gene match: 3.

The CDR3 nucleotides are TGTGCCAGTAGTATAGGACAGGGGCTATGGGAGACCCAGTACTTC. Its translation: CASSIGQGLWETQYF. The chain has TRBV19 and TRBJ2-5, with TRBD1 matching 8 bases. The CDR3 runs to 15 residues. Germline values: CDR1 LNHDA, CDR2 SQIVND (reference sequence). V trimming: 1 base; J trimming: 5 bases; junction bases outside the gene matches: 6.

J is TRBJ1-2 and V is TRBV11-2; D may be TRBD1 (5 bases). The germline CDR1 and CDR2 sequences are SGHAT and FQNNGV. The CDR3 contains 12 residues. Trimming removed 2 bases at V and 8 bases at J, with 9 bases between. The chain's CDR3 is CASSLQGTGYTF. For the CDR3, the DNA is TGTGCCAGCAGCTTACAGGGTACAGGCTACACCTTC.

The rearrangement links TRBV19 to TRBJ1-5; TRBD1 is a possible D gene (6 bases). Germline V gives CDR1 LNHDA, CDR2 SQIVND (reference sequence). CDR3 length equals 13 residues. Trimming removed 5 bases at V and 5 bases at J, with 10 bases between. CDR3 nucleotides: TGTGCCAGTAGTGCAAGACAGGATCAGCCCCAGCATTTT. It is translated as CASSARQDQPQHF.

The sample holds a few counts of this clone. CDR3: CARRDRPNQPQHF. The CDR3 coding sequence is TGTGCCAGAAGGGACAGGCCGAATCAGCCCCAGCATTTT. The chain uses TRBV5-3 and TRBJ1-5; the match to TRBD1 covers 7 bases. TRBV5-3 is marked as an open reading frame, function uncertain. J gave up 4 bases and V 5 bases, and 3 bases lay outside the gene matches. This CDR3 spans 13 amino acids.

This chain connects TRBV21-1 to TRBJ2-7; the table assigns TRBD1, which was not confirmed against the DNA. TRBV21-1 is a pseudogene. This CDR3 contains 17 residues. CDR3 sequence reads: CASSPRGQVRWGYEQYF. Here the CDR3 DNA reads TGTGCCAGCAGCCCCCGAGGACAGGTTCGGTGGGGCTACGAGCAGTACTTC.

The DNA of the CDR3 is TGTGCCAGCAGCTCGCCGACAGCTTTTGGGGAGCAGTACTTC. It specifies CASSSPTAFGEQYF. The chain is built from TRBV7-9 and TRBJ2-7; D perhaps matches TRBD1 (5 bases). CDR3 length: 14 amino acids. Germline V gene data show CDR1 as SEHNR and CDR2 as FQNEAQ (reference sequence). Trimming pared 4 bases from V and 7 bases from J, leaving 17 bases between.

The genes are TRBV19 and TRBJ2-5; the match to TRBD2 covers 7 bases. This CDR3 is built from 13 residues. With V trimmed by 4 bases and J by 5 bases, 4 bases remained unmatched. Germline loops: CDR1 LNHDA, CDR2 SQIVND (reference sequence). The CDR3 is CASSRGGGETQYF. In DNA form, the CDR3 reads TGTGCCAGTAGTAGGGGGGGAGGGGAGACCCAGTACTTC.